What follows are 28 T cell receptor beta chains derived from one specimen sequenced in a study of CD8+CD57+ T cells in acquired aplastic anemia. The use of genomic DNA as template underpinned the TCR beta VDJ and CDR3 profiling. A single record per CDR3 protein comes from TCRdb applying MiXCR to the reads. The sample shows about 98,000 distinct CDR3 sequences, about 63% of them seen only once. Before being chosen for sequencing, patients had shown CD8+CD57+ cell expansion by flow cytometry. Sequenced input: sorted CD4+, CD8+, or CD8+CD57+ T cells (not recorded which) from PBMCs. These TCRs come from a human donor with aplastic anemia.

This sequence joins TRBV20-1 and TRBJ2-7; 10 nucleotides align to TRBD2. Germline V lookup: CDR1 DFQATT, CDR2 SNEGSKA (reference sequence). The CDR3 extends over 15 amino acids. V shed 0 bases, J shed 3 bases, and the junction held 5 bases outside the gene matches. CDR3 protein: CSARDFSGGHYEQYF. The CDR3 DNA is TGCAGTGCTAGAGACTTTAGCGGGGGGCACTACGAGCAGTACTTC.

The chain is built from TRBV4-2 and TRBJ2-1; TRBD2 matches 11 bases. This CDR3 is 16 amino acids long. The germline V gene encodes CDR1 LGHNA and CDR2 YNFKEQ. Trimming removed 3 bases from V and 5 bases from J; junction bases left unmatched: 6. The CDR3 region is CASSHTGTSGNNEQFF. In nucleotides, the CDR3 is TGTGCCAGCAGCCACACCGGGACTAGCGGCAACAATGAGCAGTTCTTC.

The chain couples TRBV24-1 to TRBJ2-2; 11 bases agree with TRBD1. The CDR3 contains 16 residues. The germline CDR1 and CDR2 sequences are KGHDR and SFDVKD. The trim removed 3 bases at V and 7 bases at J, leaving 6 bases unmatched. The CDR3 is CATSDRTGGRSGELFF. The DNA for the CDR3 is TGTGCCACCAGTGATAGGACAGGGGGCAGAAGCGGGGAGCTGTTTTTT.

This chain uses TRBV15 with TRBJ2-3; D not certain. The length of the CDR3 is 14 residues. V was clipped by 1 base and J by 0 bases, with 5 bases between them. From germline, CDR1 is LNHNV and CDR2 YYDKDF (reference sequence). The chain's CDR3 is CATSRAGSTDTQYF. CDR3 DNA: TGTGCCACCAGCAGAGCCGGAAGCACAGATACGCAGTATTTT.

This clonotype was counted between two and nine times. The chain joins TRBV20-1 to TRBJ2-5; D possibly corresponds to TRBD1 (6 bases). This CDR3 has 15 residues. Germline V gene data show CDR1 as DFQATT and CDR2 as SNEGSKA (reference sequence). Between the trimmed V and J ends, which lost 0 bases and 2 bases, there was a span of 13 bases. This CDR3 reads CSARDPRGGQETQYF. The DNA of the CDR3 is TGCAGTGCTAGAGATCCCAGGGGTGGGCAAGAGACCCAGTACTTC.

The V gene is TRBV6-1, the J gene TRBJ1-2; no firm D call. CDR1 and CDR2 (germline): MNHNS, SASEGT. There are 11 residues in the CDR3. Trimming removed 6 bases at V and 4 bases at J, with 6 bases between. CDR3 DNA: TGTGCCAGCAGAGCTCGCTATGGCTACACCTTC. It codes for CASRARYGYTF.

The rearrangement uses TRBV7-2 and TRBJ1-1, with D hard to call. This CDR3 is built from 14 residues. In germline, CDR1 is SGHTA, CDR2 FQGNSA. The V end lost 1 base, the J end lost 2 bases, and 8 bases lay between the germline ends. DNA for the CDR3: TGTGCCAGCAGCTTAGGCATAGTAAACACTGAAGCTTTCTTT. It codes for CASSLGIVNTEAFF.

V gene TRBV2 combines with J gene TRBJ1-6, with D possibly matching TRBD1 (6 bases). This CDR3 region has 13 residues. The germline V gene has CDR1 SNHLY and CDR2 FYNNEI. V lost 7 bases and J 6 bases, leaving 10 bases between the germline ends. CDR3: CASKTGFNSPLHF. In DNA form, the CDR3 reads TGTGCCAGCAAGACAGGTTTTAATTCACCCCTCCACTTT. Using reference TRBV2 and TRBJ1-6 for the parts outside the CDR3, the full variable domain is EPEVTQTPSHQVTQMGQEVILRCVPISNHLYFYWYRQILGQKVEFLVSFYNNEISEKSEIFDDQFSVERPDGSNFTLKIRSTKLEDSAMYFCASKTGFNSPLHFGNGTRLTVT.

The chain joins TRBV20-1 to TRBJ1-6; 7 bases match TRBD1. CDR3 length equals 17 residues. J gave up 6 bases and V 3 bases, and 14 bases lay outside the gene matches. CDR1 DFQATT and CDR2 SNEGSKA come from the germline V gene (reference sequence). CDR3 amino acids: CSASNLGGQGVNSPLHF. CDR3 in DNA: TGCAGTGCTAGTAATCTGGGGGGGCAGGGGGTTAATTCACCCCTCCACTTT.

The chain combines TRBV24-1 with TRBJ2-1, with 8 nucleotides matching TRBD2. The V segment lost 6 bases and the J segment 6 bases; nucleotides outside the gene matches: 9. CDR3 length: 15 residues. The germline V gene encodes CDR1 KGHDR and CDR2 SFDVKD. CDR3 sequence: CATSTGLAGRNEQFF. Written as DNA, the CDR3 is TGTGCCACCAGTACCGGACTAGCAGGGCGCAATGAGCAGTTCTTC.

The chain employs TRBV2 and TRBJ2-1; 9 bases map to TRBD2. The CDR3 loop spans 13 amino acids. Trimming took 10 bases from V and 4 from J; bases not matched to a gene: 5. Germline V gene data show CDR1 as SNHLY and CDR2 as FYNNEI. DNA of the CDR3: TGTGCCATCCTGGGACTAGCTTACAATGAGCAGTTCTTC. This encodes CAILGLAYNEQFF. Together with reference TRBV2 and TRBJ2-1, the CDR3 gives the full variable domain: EPEVTQTPSHQVTQMGQEVILRCVPISNHLYFYWYRQILGQKVEFLVSFYNNEISEKSEIFDDQFSVERPDGSNFTLKIRSTKLEDSAMYFCAILGLAYNEQFFGPGTRLTVL.

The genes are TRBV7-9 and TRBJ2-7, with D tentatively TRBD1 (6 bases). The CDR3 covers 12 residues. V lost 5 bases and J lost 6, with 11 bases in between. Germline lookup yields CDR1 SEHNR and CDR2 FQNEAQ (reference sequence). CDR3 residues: CASSGQGSEQYF. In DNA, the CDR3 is TGTGCCAGCAGCGGGCAGGGGTCCGAGCAGTACTTC.

The CDR3 DNA reads as TGTGCCAGTAGTACCGGACCCTTAAGCACAGATACGCAGTATTTT. Protein product: CASSTGPLSTDTQYF. The rearrangement joins TRBV19 to TRBJ2-3; D remains unclear. Germline CDR1 and CDR2: LNHDA and SQIVND (reference sequence). V lost 4 bases, J lost 0 bases, and 11 bases lay in between. This CDR3 region has 15 residues. Full variable domain (rest looked up from reference TRBV19 and TRBJ2-3): DGGITQSPKYLFRKEGQNVTLSCEQNLNHDAMYWYRQDPGQGLRLIYYSQIVNDFQKGDIAEGYSVSREKKESFPLTVTSAQKNPTAFYLCASSTGPLSTDTQYFGPGTRLTVL.

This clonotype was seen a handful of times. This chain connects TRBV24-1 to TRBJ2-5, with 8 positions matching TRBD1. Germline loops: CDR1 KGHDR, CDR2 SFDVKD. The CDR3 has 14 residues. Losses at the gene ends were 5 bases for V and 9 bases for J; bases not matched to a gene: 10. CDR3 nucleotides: TGTGCCACCAGTGGGGGACAGGAAACATTGGCCCAGTACTTC. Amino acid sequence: CATSGGQETLAQYF.

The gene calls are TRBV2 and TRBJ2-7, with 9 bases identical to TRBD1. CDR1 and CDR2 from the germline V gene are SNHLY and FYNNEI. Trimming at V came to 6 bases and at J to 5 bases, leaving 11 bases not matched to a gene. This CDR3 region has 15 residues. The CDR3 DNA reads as TGTGCCAGCAGACCCGGGACAGGGATCACTCACGAGCAGTACTTC. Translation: CASRPGTGITHEQYF. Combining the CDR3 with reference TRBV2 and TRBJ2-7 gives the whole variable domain EPEVTQTPSHQVTQMGQEVILRCVPISNHLYFYWYRQILGQKVEFLVSFYNNEISEKSEIFDDQFSVERPDGSNFTLKIRSTKLEDSAMYFCASRPGTGITHEQYFGPGTRLTVT.

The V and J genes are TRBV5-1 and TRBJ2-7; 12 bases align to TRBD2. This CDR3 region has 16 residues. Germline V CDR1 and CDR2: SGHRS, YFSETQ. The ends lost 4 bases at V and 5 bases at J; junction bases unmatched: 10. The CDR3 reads CASSQAPSGGVDEQYF. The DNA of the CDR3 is TGCGCCAGCAGCCAGGCGCCTAGCGGGGGGGTTGACGAGCAGTACTTC.

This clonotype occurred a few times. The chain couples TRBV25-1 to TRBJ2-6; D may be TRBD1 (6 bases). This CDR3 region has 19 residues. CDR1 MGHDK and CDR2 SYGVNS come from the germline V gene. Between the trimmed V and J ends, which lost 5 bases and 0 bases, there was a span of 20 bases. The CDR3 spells CASSPSTGRQVSGANVLTF. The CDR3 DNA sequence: TGTGCCAGCAGTCCCTCGACCGGCCGACAGGTCTCTGGGGCCAACGTCCTGACTTTC.

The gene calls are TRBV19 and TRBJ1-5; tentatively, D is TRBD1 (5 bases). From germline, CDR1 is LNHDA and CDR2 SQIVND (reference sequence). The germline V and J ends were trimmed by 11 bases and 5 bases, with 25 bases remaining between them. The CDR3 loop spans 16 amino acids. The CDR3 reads CASEVGNLGGYQPQHF. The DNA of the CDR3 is TGTGCCTCCGAAGTGGGGAACCTGGGGGGATATCAGCCCCAGCATTTT.

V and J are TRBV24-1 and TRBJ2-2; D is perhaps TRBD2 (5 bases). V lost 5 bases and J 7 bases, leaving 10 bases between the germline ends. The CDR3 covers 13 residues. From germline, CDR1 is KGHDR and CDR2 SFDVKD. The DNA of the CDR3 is TGTGCCACCAGTGCGAAGGGAGTCGGGGAGCTGTTTTTT. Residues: CATSAKGVGELFF.

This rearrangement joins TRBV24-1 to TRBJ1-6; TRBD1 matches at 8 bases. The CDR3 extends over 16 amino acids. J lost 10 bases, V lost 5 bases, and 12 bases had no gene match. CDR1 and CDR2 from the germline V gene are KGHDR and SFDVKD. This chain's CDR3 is CATSAGGTGLNSPLHF. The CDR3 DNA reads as TGTGCCACCAGTGCCGGCGGGACAGGACTAAACTCACCCCTCCACTTT.

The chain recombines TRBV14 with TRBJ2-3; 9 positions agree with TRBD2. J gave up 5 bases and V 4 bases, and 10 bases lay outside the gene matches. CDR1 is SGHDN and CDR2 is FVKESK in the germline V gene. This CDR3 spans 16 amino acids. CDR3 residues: CASSRVAGARGDTQYF. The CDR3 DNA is TGTGCCAGCAGCCGGGTAGCGGGGGCCCGGGGAGATACGCAGTATTTT.

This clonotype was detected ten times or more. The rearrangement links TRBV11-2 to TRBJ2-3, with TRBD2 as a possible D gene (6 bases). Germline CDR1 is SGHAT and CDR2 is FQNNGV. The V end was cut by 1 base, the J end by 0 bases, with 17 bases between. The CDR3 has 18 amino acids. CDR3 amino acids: CASSLVPGTRASTDTQYF. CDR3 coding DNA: TGTGCCAGCAGCTTAGTCCCCGGGACTCGTGCTAGCACAGATACGCAGTATTTT.

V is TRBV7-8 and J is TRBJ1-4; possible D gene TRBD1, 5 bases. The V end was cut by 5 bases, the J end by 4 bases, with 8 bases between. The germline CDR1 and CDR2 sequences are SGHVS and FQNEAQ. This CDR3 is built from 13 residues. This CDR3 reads CASSTGLNEKLFF. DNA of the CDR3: TGTGCCAGCAGCACGGGACTTAATGAAAAACTGTTTTTT.

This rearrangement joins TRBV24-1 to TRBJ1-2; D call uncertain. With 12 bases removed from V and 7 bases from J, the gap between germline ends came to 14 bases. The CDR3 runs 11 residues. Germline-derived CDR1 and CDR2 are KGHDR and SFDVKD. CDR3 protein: CAAIDIGGYTF. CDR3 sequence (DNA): TGTGCCGCCATTGACATTGGTGGCTACACCTTC.

This chain's CDR3 is CASSLVYTGELFF. In DNA, the CDR3 is TGTGCCAGCAGCTTGGTGTACACCGGGGAGCTGTTTTTT. This chain uses TRBV7-6 with TRBJ2-2, with no clear D. CDR1 is SGHVS and CDR2 is FNYEAQ in the germline V gene. V gave up 3 bases and J gave up 3 bases, with 5 bases separating them. CDR3 length equals 13 residues.

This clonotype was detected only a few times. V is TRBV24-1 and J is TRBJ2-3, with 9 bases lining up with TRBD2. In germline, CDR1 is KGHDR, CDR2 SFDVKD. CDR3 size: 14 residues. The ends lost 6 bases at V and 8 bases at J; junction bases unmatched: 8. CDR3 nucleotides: TGTGCCACCAGTCCAGAAGCGGGAGGCTTTACGCAGTATTTT. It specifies CATSPEAGGFTQYF.

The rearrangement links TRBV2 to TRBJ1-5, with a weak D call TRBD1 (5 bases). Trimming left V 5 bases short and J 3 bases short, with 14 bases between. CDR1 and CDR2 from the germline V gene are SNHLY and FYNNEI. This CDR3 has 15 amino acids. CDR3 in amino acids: CASSPGAGTNQPQHF. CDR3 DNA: TGTGCCAGCAGTCCCGGGGCAGGTACCAATCAGCCCCAGCATTTT.

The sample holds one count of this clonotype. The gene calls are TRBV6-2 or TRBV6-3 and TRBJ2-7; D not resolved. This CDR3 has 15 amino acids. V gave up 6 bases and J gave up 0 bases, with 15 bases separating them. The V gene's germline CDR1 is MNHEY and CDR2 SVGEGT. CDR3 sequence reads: CASRSPPPDSYEQYF. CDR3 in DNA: TGTGCCAGCAGAAGTCCACCCCCGGACTCCTACGAGCAGTACTTC.